Sequencing of this T cell receptor beta chain was carried out in a study of Ad26.COV2.S vaccination and SARS-CoV-2 variants. Study context: Doses of Ad26.COV2.S were injected into muscle once or twice, 56 days apart.

Whole-study findings and limits: TCR breadth and depth estimates may have understated total T cell responses. Comparability of non-spike TCR breadth was observed across vaccine and placebo recipients. It was reported that spike-specific CD8+ and CD4+ T cell responses were substantially broad after vaccination.

The treatment denotes: 15 to 20 received Ad26.COV2.S at low or high dose, single or two shots; five or six received placebo; per-sample allocation not given. Day 63 following the first vaccine or placebo injection was when the samples were taken. A remark on this clone: The antigen is not known.

The J segment lost 7 bases and the V segment lost 7 bases, leaving 13 bases of the junction unmatched. The CDR3 contains 17 residues. The germline V gene has CDR1 KGHDR and CDR2 SFDVKD. Profiled with immunoSEQ multiplex PCR; TCRdb holds only in-frame clones, not every one. The data hold 400,000 to 500,000 clones, with about 88% observed a single time. V is TRBV24-1 and J is TRBJ2-2; 11 bases align to TRBD2. The sample consisted of peripheral blood, taken in a trial of Ad26.COV2.S vaccine versus placebo. This clonotype originated in a person aged 18 to 65 who received the Ad26.COV2.S COVID-19 vaccine or a placebo. The CDR3 DNA sequence: TGTGCCACCAGCGATCAATTTAGCGGGAGGGCCTTCGGGGAGCTGTTTTTT. Protein sequence: CATSDQFSGRAFGELFF.